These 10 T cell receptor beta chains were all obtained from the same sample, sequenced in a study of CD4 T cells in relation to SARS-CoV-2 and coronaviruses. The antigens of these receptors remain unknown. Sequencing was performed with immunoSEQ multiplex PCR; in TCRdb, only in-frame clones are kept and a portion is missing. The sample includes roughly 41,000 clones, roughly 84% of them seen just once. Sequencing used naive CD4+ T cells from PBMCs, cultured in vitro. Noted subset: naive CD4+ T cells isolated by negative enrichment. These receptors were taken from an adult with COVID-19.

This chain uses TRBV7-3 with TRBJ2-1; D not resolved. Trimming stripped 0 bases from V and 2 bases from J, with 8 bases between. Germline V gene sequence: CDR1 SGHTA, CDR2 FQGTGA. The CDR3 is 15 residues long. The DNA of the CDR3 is TGTGCCAGCAGCTTAACAGGAAGCGCCTACAATGAGCAGTTCTTC. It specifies CASSLTGSAYNEQFF.

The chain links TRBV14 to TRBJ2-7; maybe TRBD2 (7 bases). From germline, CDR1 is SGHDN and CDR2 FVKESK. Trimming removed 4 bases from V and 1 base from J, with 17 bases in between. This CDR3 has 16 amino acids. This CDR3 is CASSLKGGIGSYEQYF. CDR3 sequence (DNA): TGTGCCAGCAGCCTAAAGGGGGGGATCGGATCCTACGAGCAGTACTTC.

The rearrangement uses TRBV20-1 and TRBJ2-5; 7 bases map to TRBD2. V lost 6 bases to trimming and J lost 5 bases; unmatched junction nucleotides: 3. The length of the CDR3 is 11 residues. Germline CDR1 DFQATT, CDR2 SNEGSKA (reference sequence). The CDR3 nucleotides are TGCAGTGCCGCAGCGGGGGAGACCCAGTACTTC. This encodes CSAAAGETQYF.

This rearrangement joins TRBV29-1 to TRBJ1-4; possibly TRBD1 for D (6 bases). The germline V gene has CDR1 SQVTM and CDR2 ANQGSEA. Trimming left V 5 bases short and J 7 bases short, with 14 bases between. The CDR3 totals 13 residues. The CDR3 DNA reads TGCAGCGTTTTTCAGGGAGGGGGTGAAAAACTGTTTTTT. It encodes CSVFQGGGEKLFF.

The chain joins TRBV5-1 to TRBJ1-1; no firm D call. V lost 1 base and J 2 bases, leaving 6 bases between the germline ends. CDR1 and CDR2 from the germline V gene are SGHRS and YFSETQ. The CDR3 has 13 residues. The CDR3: CASSLSSNTEAFF. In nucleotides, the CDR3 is TGCGCCAGCAGCTTGAGCAGTAACACTGAAGCTTTCTTT.

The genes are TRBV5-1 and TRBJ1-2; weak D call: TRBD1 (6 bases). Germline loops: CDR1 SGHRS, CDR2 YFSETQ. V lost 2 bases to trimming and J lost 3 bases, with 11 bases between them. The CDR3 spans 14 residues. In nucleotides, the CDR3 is TGCGCCAGCAGCTTAGGGGGTGAAGACTATGGCTACACCTTC. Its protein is CASSLGGEDYGYTF.

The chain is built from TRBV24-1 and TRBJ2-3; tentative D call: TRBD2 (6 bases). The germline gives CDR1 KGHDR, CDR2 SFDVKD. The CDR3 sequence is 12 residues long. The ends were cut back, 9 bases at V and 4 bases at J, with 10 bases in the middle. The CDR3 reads CATARDSDTQYF. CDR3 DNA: TGTGCCACCGCGCGGGACTCAGATACGCAGTATTTT.

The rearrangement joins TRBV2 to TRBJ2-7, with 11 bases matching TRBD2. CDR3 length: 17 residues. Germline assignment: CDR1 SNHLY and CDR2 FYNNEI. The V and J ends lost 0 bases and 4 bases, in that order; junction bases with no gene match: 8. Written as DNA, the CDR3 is TGTGCCAGCAGTGAAGCTAGGAGTAGCGGGAGGGCATACGAGCAGTACTTC. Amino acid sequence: CASSEARSSGRAYEQYF.

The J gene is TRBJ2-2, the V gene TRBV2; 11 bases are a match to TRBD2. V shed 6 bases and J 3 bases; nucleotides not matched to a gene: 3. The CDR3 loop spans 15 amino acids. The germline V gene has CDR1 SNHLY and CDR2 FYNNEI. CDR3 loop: CASSLAGGDTGELFF. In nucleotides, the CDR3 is TGTGCCAGCAGCCTAGCGGGAGGCGACACCGGGGAGCTGTTTTTT.

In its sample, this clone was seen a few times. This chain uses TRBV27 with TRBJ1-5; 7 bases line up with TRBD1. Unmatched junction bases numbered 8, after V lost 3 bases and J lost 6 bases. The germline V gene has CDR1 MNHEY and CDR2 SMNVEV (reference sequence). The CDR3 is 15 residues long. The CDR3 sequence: CASSFQGGIGQPQHF. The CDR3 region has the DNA TGTGCCAGCAGTTTTCAGGGGGGAATCGGTCAGCCCCAGCATTTT.